The TCR beta chain described here comes from a study of regulatory T cells in long-lasting Graves disease. In building TCR beta libraries, iRepertoire HTBI primers were used together with Arm-PCR of CDR3 regions. TCRdb recomputed calls from the multiplex PCR reads with MiXCR, one row per CDR3 protein. Among hundreds of thousands of distinct CDR3 sequences, about 16% were seen once, and the ten largest hold about 18%. A note on this clonotype: Since no conserved phenylalanine or tryptophan closes the CDR3, a read error is the likely cause.

This CDR3 comprises 14 residues. V lost 4 bases and J lost 4, with 14 bases in between. Germline loops: CDR1 SGHNT, CDR2 YYREEE (reference sequence). Noted time point: newly diagnosed GD, antithyroid drugs for less than 3 months. The TCR library was made from RNA that had been extracted from PBMCs in TRIzol. Separately, the same data were catalogued under a study of T cells in Graves' hyperthyroidism and ophthalmopathy.

This clonotype originated in a woman aged 25 to 39 with Graves disease. V is TRBV5-4 and J is TRBJ1-1, with no clear D. This sample comprised peripheral blood mononuclear cells (PBMCs), obtained at new diagnosis, from a patient treated with antithyroid drugs. In DNA form, the CDR3 reads TGTGCCAGCAGCCAAGGGTTCCTAGGCACTGAAGCTTTCCTT. It yields the protein CASSQGFLGTEAFL.